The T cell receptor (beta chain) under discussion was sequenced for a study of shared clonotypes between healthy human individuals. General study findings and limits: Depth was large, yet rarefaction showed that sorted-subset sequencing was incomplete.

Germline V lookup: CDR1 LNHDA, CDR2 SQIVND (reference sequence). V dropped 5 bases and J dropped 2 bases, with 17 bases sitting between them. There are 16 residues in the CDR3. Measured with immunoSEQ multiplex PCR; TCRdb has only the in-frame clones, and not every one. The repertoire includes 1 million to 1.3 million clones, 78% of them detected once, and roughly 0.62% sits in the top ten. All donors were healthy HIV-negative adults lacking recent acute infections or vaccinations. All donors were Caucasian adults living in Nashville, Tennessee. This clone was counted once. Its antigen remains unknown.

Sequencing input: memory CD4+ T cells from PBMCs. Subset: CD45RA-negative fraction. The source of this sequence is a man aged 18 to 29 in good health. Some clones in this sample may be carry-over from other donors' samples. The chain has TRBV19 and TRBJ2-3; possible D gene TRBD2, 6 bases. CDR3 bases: TGTGCCAGTAGTGCCCATAGCGGATTCTACACAGATACGCAGTATTTT. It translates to CASSAHSGFYTDTQYF. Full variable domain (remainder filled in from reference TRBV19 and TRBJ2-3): DGGITQSPKYLFRKEGQNVTLSCEQNLNHDAMYWYRQDPGQGLRLIYYSQIVNDFQKGDIAEGYSVSREKKESFPLTVTSAQKNPTAFYLCASSAHSGFYTDTQYFGPGTRLTVL.